A single sample is the source of the 18 T cell receptor beta chains below, sequenced in a study of blood T cell repertoires in COVID-19. TCRdb's copy holds only in-frame clones and misses some; the assay was immunoSEQ multiplex PCR. In the table there are 300,000 to 500,000 clones, more than 75% of which are singletons. Sequencing used PBMCs or T cells enriched from blood (not recorded which). The receptors derive from a woman under 40 with acute COVID-19.

This CDR3 reads CATSDPTGGGYGYTF. The CDR3 DNA reads TGTGCCACCAGTGATCCGACAGGGGGCGGCTATGGCTACACCTTC. The chain recombines TRBV24-1 with TRBJ1-2, with TRBD1 identical over 10 bases. The CDR3 is made up of 15 amino acids. Germline V CDR1 and CDR2: KGHDR, SFDVKD. V was clipped by 3 bases and J by 4 bases; unmatched bases: 4.

In nucleotides, the CDR3 is TGTGCCAGCAGTTTGGCGGTGACCGGGGAGCTGTTTTTT. Its protein is CASSLAVTGELFF. The rearrangement joins TRBV27 to TRBJ2-2; D is unclear. In germline, CDR1 is MNHEY, CDR2 SMNVEV (reference sequence). V was trimmed by 3 bases and J by 5 bases, leaving 7 bases between them. The CDR3 is 13 residues long.

V gene TRBV20-1 combines with J gene TRBJ1-4; 7 nucleotides align to TRBD1. Germline V CDR1 and CDR2: DFQATT, SNEGSKA (reference sequence). The CDR3 length is 11 residues. Trimming at V came to 3 bases and at J to 11 bases, leaving 3 bases not matched to a gene. CDR3 region: CSASGGQKLFF. Here the CDR3 DNA reads TGCAGTGCTAGTGGGGGACAGAAACTGTTTTTT.

This sequence joins TRBV5-1 and TRBJ2-4; 8 bases are a match to TRBD2. Germline CDR1 is SGHRS and CDR2 is YFSETQ. The CDR3 sequence is 14 residues long. Unmatched junction bases numbered 11, after V lost 7 bases and J lost 8 bases. CDR3 amino acids: CASAPTGGQYIQYF. Here the CDR3 DNA reads TGCGCCAGCGCGCCAACGGGGGGGCAATACATTCAGTACTTC.

This clone was counted a few times. The gene calls are TRBV9 and TRBJ2-3, with 10 bases matching TRBD2. The germline gives CDR1 SGDLS, CDR2 YYNGEE. After removal of 0 bases from V and 1 base from J, the junction contained 11 bases not matched to a gene. This CDR3 is built from 19 residues. CDR3 in DNA: TGTGCCAGCAGCGTAGCAGGAAGCGGGGGGGCGATCGGCACAGATACGCAGTATTTT. It yields the protein CASSVAGSGGAIGTDTQYF.

The rearrangement joins TRBV6-6 to TRBJ2-2; 12 bases are shared with TRBD1. In germline, CDR1 is MNHNY, CDR2 SVGAGI (reference sequence). Losses at the gene ends were 6 bases for V and 6 bases for J; bases not matched to a gene: 5. The CDR3 extends over 15 amino acids. As DNA, the CDR3 is TGTGCCAGCAGGCCCGGGACAGGGGGCCCCGGGGAGCTGTTTTTT. Translation gives CASRPGTGGPGELFF.

V gene TRBV21-1 combines with J gene TRBJ1-6. TRBV21-1 counts as a pseudogene. CDR3 length: 20 amino acids. CDR3 in amino acids: CASSKESRKSRSSYNSPLHF. The CDR3 DNA follows: TGTGCCAGCAGCAAAGAGTCTCGGAAATCGCGGAGCTCCTATAATTCACCCCTCCACTTT.

The chain is built from TRBV19 and TRBJ2-2; 9 positions agree with TRBD1. V lost 6 bases, J lost 5 bases, and 7 bases stayed unmatched. Germline CDR1 LNHDA, CDR2 SQIVND (reference sequence). The length of the CDR3 is 15 residues. The CDR3 sequence: CASRPQGAQTGELFF. Written as DNA, the CDR3 is TGTGCCAGTAGGCCACAGGGGGCCCAAACCGGGGAGCTGTTTTTT.

This rearrangement joins TRBV5-1 to TRBJ1-1; 7 nucleotides match TRBD1. The V segment lost 0 bases and the J segment 5 bases; nucleotides outside the gene matches: 4. Germline-derived CDR1 and CDR2 are SGHRS and YFSETQ. This CDR3 is 14 amino acids long. The CDR3 is CASSLEVRGTEAFF. In DNA, the CDR3 is TGCGCCAGCAGCTTGGAGGTCAGGGGGACTGAAGCTTTCTTT.

The gene calls are TRBV9 and TRBJ2-1; 12 bases are a match to TRBD2. CDR3 size: 15 residues. V shed 4 bases and J 7 bases; nucleotides not matched to a gene: 6. CDR1 and CDR2 from the germline V gene are SGDLS and YYNGEE. The CDR3 loop is CASSFTSGGWNEQFF. DNA for the CDR3: TGTGCCAGCAGCTTTACTAGCGGGGGGTGGAATGAGCAGTTCTTC.

V and J are TRBV6-5 and TRBJ1-3; 7 bases are a match to TRBD1. With 0 bases clipped from V and 2 bases from J, the junction kept 4 bases outside the gene matches. The V gene's germline CDR1 is MNHEY and CDR2 SVGAGI. The CDR3 extends over 16 amino acids. CDR3 bases: TGTGCCAGCAGTTACTCGATCACAGGGGCTGGAAACACCATATATTTT. Encoded protein: CASSYSITGAGNTIYF.

The chain is built from TRBV4-1 and TRBJ2-2; perhaps TRBD2 as D (6 bases). Trimming stripped 5 bases from V and 6 bases from J, with 16 bases between. There are 15 residues in the CDR3. Germline V gene lookup returns CDR1 MGHRA and CDR2 YSYEKL. CDR3 residues: CASSGGESSPGELFF. The CDR3 DNA sequence: TGCGCCAGCAGCGGAGGGGAAAGTAGTCCCGGGGAGCTGTTTTTT.

The chain recombines TRBV6-1 with TRBJ1-1; possibly TRBD1 for D (5 bases). The germline V gene has CDR1 MNHNS and CDR2 SASEGT. The CDR3 extends over 15 amino acids. Trimming took 0 bases from V and 5 from J, leaving 13 bases between them. The CDR3 is CASSEALLGGTEAFF. CDR3 nucleotides: TGTGCCAGCAGTGAAGCTTTGCTGGGGGGGACTGAAGCTTTCTTT.

The chain carries TRBV20-1 and TRBJ1-1; no definite D call. The CDR3 extends over 11 amino acids. Germline values: CDR1 DFQATT, CDR2 SNEGSKA (reference sequence). Trimming left V 8 bases short and J 1 base short, with 8 bases between. The CDR3 DNA follows: TGCAGTACACCAGGGAACACTGAAGCTTTCTTT. It encodes CSTPGNTEAFF.

This chain's CDR3 is CASSLGVGGGNEQFF. The CDR3 region has the DNA TGTGCCAGCAGCTTAGGGGTTGGTGGAGGTAATGAGCAGTTCTTC. This chain uses TRBV7-2 with TRBJ2-1; weak D call: TRBD2 (5 bases). V gave up 1 base and J gave up 7 bases, with 14 bases separating them. Looked up from germline, CDR1 is SGHTA and CDR2 is FQGNSA. The CDR3 has 15 amino acids.

The chain couples TRBV9 to TRBJ2-1; 11 bases fit TRBD2. The germline V gene encodes CDR1 SGDLS and CDR2 YYNGEE. The length of the CDR3 is 16 residues. V shed 2 bases and J 4 bases; nucleotides not matched to a gene: 5. The CDR3 protein is CASSVSGTSGYNEQFF. In nucleotides, the CDR3 is TGTGCCAGCAGCGTCTCCGGGACTAGCGGATACAATGAGCAGTTCTTC.

The rearrangement links TRBV19 to TRBJ1-2; TRBD1 matches 8 bases. The CDR3 covers 16 residues. Germline values: CDR1 LNHDA, CDR2 SQIVND (reference sequence). J was trimmed by 4 bases and V by 6 bases; bases with no gene match: 13. For the CDR3, the DNA is TGTGCCAGTAGACTAAGGACAGGGCCAGAAGGCTATGGCTACACCTTC. Its translation: CASRLRTGPEGYGYTF.

V gene TRBV5-1 combines with J gene TRBJ1-4, with 7 nucleotides matching TRBD1. This CDR3 contains 17 residues. Germline loops: CDR1 SGHRS, CDR2 YFSETQ. The ends lost 0 bases at V and 2 bases at J; junction bases unmatched: 7. The CDR3 DNA is TGCGCCAGCAGCTTGGGGGCAGGGGGGCCCACTAATGAAAAACTGTTTTTT. It encodes CASSLGAGGPTNEKLFF.